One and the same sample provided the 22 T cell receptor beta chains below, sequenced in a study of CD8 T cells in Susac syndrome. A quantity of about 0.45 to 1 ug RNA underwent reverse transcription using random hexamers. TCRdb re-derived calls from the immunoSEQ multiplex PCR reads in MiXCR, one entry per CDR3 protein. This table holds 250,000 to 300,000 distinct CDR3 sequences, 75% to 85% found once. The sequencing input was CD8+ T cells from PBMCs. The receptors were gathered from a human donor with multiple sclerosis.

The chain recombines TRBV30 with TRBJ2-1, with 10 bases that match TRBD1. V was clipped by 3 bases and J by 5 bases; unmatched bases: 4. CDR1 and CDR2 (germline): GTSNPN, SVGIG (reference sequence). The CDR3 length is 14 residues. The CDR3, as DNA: TGTGCCTGGAGCCCCGGGACAGGGGACAATGAGCAGTTCTTC. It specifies CAWSPGTGDNEQFF.

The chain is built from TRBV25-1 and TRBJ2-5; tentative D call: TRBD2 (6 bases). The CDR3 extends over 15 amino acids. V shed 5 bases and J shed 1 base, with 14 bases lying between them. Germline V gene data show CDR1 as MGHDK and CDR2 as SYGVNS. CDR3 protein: CASSHRAGGQETQYF. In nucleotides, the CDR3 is TGTGCCAGCAGTCATAGGGCCGGGGGCCAAGAGACCCAGTACTTC.

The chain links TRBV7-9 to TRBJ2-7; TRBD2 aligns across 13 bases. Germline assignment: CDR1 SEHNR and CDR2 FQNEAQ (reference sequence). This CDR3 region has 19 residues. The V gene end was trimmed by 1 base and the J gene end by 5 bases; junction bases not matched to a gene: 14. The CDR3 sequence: CASSLEVGRLAGGSDEQYF. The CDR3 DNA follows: TGTGCCAGCAGCTTAGAAGTGGGGAGACTAGCGGGAGGTAGCGACGAGCAGTACTTC.

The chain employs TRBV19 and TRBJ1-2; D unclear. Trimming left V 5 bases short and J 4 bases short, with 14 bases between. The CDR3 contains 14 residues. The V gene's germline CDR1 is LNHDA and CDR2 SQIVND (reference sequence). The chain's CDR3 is CASSRSGWGYGYTF. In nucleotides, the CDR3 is TGTGCCAGTAGTCGTTCAGGATGGGGCTATGGCTACACCTTC.

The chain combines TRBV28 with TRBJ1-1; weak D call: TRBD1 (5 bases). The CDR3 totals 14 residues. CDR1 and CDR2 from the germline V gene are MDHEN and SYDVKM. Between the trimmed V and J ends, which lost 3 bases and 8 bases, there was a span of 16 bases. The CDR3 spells CASSFTPRAPEAFF. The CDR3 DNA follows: TGTGCCAGCAGTTTTACCCCCAGGGCACCCGAAGCTTTCTTT.

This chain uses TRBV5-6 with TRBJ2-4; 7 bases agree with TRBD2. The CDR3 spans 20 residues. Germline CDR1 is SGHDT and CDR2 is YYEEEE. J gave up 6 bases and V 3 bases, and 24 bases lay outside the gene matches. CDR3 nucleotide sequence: TGTGCCAGCAGCTCGGCTTCACTGACGGCGACTAGATGGGAGGGAAACATTCAGTACTTC. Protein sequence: CASSSASLTATRWEGNIQYF.

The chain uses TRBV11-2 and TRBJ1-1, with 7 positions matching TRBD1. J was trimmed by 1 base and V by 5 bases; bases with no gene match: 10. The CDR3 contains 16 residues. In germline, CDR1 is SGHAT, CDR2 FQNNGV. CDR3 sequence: CASSARQGPPNTEAFF. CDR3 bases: TGTGCCAGCAGCGCCAGACAGGGACCCCCGAACACTGAAGCTTTCTTT.

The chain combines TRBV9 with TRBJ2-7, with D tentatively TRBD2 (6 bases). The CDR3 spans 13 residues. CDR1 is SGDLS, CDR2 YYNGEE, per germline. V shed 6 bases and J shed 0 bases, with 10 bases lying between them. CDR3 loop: CASTGGNSYEQYF. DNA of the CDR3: TGTGCCAGCACCGGGGGAAACTCCTACGAGCAGTACTTC.

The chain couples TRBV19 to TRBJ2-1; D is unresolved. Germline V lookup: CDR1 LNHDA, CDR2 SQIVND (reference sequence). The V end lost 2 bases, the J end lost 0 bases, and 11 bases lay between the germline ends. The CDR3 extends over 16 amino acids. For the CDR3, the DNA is TGTGCCAGTAGTATAATCGCATCGAGCTCCTACAATGAGCAGTTCTTC. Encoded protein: CASSIIASSSYNEQFF.

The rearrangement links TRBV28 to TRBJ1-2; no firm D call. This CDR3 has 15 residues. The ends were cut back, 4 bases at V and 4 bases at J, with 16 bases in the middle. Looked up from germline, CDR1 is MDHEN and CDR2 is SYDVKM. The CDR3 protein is CASSSRSLRVYGYTF. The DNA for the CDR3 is TGTGCCAGCAGTTCGCGTAGTCTCCGAGTCTATGGCTACACCTTC.

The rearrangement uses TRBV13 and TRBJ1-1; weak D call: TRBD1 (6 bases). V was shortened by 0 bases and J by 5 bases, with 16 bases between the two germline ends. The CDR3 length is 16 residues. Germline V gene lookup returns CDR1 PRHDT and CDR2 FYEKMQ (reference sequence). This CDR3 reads CASSLGLTGAVTEAFF. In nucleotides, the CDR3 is TGTGCCAGCAGCTTAGGCCTAACGGGGGCAGTAACTGAAGCTTTCTTT.

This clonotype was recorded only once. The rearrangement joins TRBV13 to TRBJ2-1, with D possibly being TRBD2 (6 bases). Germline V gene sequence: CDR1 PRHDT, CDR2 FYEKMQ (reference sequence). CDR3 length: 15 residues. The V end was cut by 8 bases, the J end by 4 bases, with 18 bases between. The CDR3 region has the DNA TGTGCCAGCGTCACAAGGGGAGGCAATTACAATGAGCAGTTCTTC. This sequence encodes CASVTRGGNYNEQFF.

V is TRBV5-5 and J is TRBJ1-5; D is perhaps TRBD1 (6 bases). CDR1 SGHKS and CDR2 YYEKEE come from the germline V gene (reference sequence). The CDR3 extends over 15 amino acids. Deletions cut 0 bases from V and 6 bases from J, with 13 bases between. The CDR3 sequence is CASSLVLGTTQPQHF. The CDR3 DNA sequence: TGTGCCAGCAGCTTGGTTTTGGGGACAACTCAGCCCCAGCATTTT.

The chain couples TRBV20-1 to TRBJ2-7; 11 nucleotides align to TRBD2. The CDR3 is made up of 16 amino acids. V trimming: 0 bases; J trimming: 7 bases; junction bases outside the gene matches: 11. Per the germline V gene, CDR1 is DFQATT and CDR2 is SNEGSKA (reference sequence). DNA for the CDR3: TGCAGTGCTAGAGATCGAGAGGCTAGCGGGAGGAGTGAGCAGTACTTC. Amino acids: CSARDREASGRSEQYF.

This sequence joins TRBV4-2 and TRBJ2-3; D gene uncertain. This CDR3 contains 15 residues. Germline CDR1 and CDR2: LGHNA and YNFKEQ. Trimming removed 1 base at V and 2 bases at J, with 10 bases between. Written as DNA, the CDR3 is TGTGCCAGCAGCCAAGTTGACCCCTACACAGATACGCAGTATTTT. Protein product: CASSQVDPYTDTQYF.

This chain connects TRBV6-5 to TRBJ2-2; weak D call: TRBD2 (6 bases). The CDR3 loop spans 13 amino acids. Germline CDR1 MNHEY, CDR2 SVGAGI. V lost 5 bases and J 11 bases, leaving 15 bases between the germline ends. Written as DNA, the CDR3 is TGTGCCAGCAGTCTTTACCAGGGAGGCGAGCTGTTTTTT. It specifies CASSLYQGGELFF.

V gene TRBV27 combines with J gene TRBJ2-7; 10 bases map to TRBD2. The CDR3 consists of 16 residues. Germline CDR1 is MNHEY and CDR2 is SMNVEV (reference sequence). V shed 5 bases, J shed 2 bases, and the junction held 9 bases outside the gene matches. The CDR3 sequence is CASSPRTSGLPYEQYF. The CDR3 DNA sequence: TGTGCCAGCAGTCCCCGGACTAGCGGACTTCCCTACGAGCAGTACTTC.

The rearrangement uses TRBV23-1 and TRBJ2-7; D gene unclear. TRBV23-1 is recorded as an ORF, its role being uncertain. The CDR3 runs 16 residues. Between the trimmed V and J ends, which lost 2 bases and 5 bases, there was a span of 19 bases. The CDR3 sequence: CASSQRRIGEKDEQYF. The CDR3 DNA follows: TGCGCCAGCAGTCAAAGGCGAATCGGAGAGAAGGACGAGCAGTACTTC.

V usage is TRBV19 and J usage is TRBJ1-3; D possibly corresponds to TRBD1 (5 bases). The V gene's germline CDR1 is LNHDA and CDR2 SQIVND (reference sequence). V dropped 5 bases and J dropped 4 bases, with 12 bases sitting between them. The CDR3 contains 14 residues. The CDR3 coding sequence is TGTGCCAGTAGTCTGCAGGGTCGCGGAAACACCATATATTTT. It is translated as CASSLQGRGNTIYF.

For the CDR3, the DNA is TGTGCCAGCAGTTTTTTGAGCCCATTTTCTGGGGCCAACGTCCTGACTTTC. As protein: CASSFLSPFSGANVLTF. J is TRBJ2-6 and V is TRBV27; D ambiguous. V was pared by 3 bases and J by 1 base, with 13 bases between. This CDR3 is 17 amino acids long. CDR1 is MNHEY and CDR2 is SMNVEV in the germline V gene (reference sequence).

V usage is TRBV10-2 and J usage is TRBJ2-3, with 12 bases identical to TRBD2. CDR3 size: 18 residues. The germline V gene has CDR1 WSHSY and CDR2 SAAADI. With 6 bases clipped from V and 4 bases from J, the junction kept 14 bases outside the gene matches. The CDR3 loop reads CASRPREGLAGQADTQYF. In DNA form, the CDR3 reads TGCGCCAGCAGACCTCGAGAAGGACTAGCGGGACAGGCAGATACGCAGTATTTT.

CDR3 protein: CASSLLFTGELFF. In DNA form, the CDR3 reads TGTGCCAGCAGCTTGTTATTCACCGGGGAGCTGTTTTTT. The chain couples TRBV5-5 to TRBJ2-2; D remains unclear. The germline gives CDR1 SGHKS, CDR2 YYEKEE (reference sequence). The CDR3 contains 13 residues. V dropped 1 base and J dropped 4 bases, with 5 bases sitting between them.